The 16 T cell receptor beta chains reported below all come from one sample, sequenced in a study of early T cells in non-severe SARS-CoV-2 infection. MiXCR, run by TCRdb on the 5' RACE reads, gives a single entry per CDR3 protein. The profile shows 65,000 to 90,000 distinct CDR3 sequences, less than 15% of them singletons. The sequencing sample was made of whole blood. Source of these receptors: an adult who was a healthcare worker with PCR-confirmed SARS-CoV-2 infection or an uninfected control (not recorded which).

The gene calls are TRBV21-1 and TRBJ1-2. TRBV21-1 is classified as a pseudogene. The CDR3 spans 14 residues. DNA for the CDR3: TGTGCCAGCAGCAAACCTTACACAGAACTTGGCTACACCTTC. Amino acid sequence: CASSKPYTELGYTF.

The CDR3 loop is CASSQSTGGGFNEQFF. CDR3 DNA sequence: TGTGCCAGCAGCCAATCTACAGGGGGCGGATTCAATGAGCAGTTCTTC. The chain uses TRBV3-1 and TRBJ2-1; 9 bases agree with TRBD1. V shed 2 bases, J shed 6 bases, and the junction held 8 bases outside the gene matches. This CDR3 is built from 16 residues. CDR1 and CDR2 (germline): LGHDT, YNNKEL (reference sequence).

Only a few counts were recorded for this clonotype. The rearrangement links TRBV29-1 to TRBJ1-2, with TRBD1 as a possible D gene (6 bases). The CDR3 loop spans 12 amino acids. The germline V gene has CDR1 SQVTM and CDR2 ANQGSEA. Trimming removed 6 bases from V and 8 bases from J, with 16 bases in between. The CDR3 loop is CSVRFGGNGYTF. The CDR3 DNA reads as TGCAGCGTCAGGTTCGGGGGCAACGGCTACACCTTC.

This clonotype was seen a few times. This sequence joins TRBV29-1 and TRBJ2-7; D ambiguous. The V end was cut by 3 bases, the J end by 3 bases, with 12 bases between. The length of the CDR3 is 13 residues. Germline-derived CDR1 and CDR2 are SQVTM and ANQGSEA. CDR3 region: CSVDVGNHYEQYF. CDR3 nucleotide sequence: TGCAGCGTTGATGTAGGGAACCACTACGAGCAGTACTTC.

Worth noting for this clonotype: This clone may be a read error of a much larger clone one base away. J is TRBJ2-7 and V is TRBV28; no clear D. This CDR3 has 15 amino acids. Trimming shortened V by 6 bases and J by 2 bases, and 17 bases separated the two germline ends. Germline CDR1 reads MDHEN; CDR2 reads SYDVKM. The CDR3 sequence is CASSLIGVATYEQYF. CDR3 in DNA: TGTGCCAGCAGCCTAATTGGGGTAGCCACCTACGAGCAGTACTTC.

This clonotype has at least ten counts. This chain connects TRBV27 to TRBJ1-1; a possible D gene is TRBD1 (5 bases). CDR3 size: 13 residues. The ends were cut back, 8 bases at V and 4 bases at J, with 14 bases in the middle. CDR1 is MNHEY, CDR2 SMNVEV, per germline (reference sequence). CDR3 protein: CASGGFGVTEAFF. Written as DNA, the CDR3 is TGTGCCAGCGGGGGTTTCGGGGTCACTGAAGCTTTCTTT.

V and J are TRBV7-2 and TRBJ2-7; 7 bases fit TRBD2. CDR3 length: 14 amino acids. J was trimmed by 2 bases and V by 3 bases; bases with no gene match: 4. Germline V gene lookup returns CDR1 SGHTA and CDR2 FQGNSA. The CDR3 sequence is CASSFSGTTYEQYF. CDR3 nucleotides: TGTGCCAGCAGCTTCAGCGGGACGACCTACGAGCAGTACTTC.

The CDR3, as DNA: TGTGCCAGCAGCCAAGGGGGGGGCCCGGGGACTGAAGCTTTCTTT. This codes for CASSQGGGPGTEAFF. V and J are TRBV12-3 or TRBV12-4 and TRBJ1-1, with D possibly being TRBD1 (6 bases). The CDR3 is 15 residues long. The V end was cut by 6 bases, the J end by 5 bases, with 19 bases between.

Ten or more counts support this clonotype. The V gene is TRBV30, the J gene TRBJ1-5, with D possibly TRBD1 on 5 matching bases. The germline V gene has CDR1 GTSNPN and CDR2 SVGIG (reference sequence). CDR3 length: 13 residues. V was pared by 8 bases and J by 1 base, with 12 bases between. This CDR3 is CALAGGSNQPQHF. CDR3 bases: TGTGCCCTAGCCGGGGGAAGCAATCAGCCCCAGCATTTT.

The chain recombines TRBV29-1 with TRBJ2-1; D is possibly TRBD2 (5 bases). The CDR3 sequence is 15 residues long. Germline values: CDR1 SQVTM, CDR2 ANQGSEA. V lost 1 base, J lost 0 bases, and 10 bases lay in between. CDR3 coding DNA: TGCAGCGTTGAAGGGACTCAGAGCTCCTACAATGAGCAGTTCTTC. Amino acid sequence: CSVEGTQSSYNEQFF.

This clonotype appeared many times. This chain joins TRBV19 and TRBJ1-5; TRBD1 matches 8 bases. J lost 1 base, V lost 10 bases, and 6 bases had no gene match. This CDR3 comprises 14 residues. CDR1 and CDR2 from the germline V gene are LNHDA and SQIVND (reference sequence). CDR3 nucleotides: TGTGCCACCGCGACAGGGGCGAGCAATCAGCCCCAGCATTTT. Protein sequence: CATATGASNQPQHF. Full variable domain (rest looked up from reference TRBV19 and TRBJ1-5): DGGITQSPKYLFRKEGQNVTLSCEQNLNHDAMYWYRQDPGQGLRLIYYSQIVNDFQKGDIAEGYSVSREKKESFPLTVTSAQKNPTAFYLCATATGASNQPQHFGDGTRLSIL.

This clonotype appeared many times. The J gene is TRBJ2-7, the V gene TRBV9; the match to TRBD2 covers 7 bases. CDR1 and CDR2 from the germline V gene are SGDLS and YYNGEE. The CDR3 runs 15 residues. V gave up 4 bases and J gave up 2 bases; unmatched junction bases: 9. This chain's CDR3 is CASSPRREWAYEQYF. CDR3 bases: TGTGCCAGCAGCCCCCGGCGGGAGTGGGCCTACGAGCAGTACTTC.

This clonotype occurred many times. V gene TRBV4-1 combines with J gene TRBJ2-7, with D unclear. The CDR3 is 13 amino acids. V dropped 4 bases and J dropped 3 bases, with 10 bases sitting between them. Germline V gene sequence: CDR1 MGHRA, CDR2 YSYEKL. The CDR3 sequence is CASSPSLGYEQYF. In nucleotides, the CDR3 is TGCGCCAGCAGCCCTAGTCTGGGCTACGAGCAGTACTTC.

V is TRBV20-1 and J is TRBJ2-7; TRBD1 agrees at 7 bases. V gave up 2 bases and J gave up 3 bases; unmatched junction bases: 4. The CDR3 has 13 amino acids. Germline V gene lookup returns CDR1 DFQATT and CDR2 SNEGSKA (reference sequence). The CDR3 protein is CSARRGGGYEQYF. The CDR3, as DNA: TGCAGTGCTAGAAGAGGGGGCGGCTACGAGCAGTACTTC.

At least ten counts were recorded for this clonotype. The gene calls are TRBV7-9 and TRBJ2-1; no firm D call. In germline, CDR1 is SEHNR, CDR2 FQNEAQ (reference sequence). CDR3 length equals 11 residues. V lost 6 bases, J lost 3 bases, and 3 bases lay in between. This CDR3 reads CASRIYNEQFF. The CDR3 DNA sequence: TGTGCCAGCAGAATCTACAATGAGCAGTTCTTC.

A word on this clonotype: An end of the junction does not agree with germline; a read error may underlie this. The CDR3 reads CVSSLEMTGTIYF. The CDR3 DNA is TGCGTCAGCAGCTTGGAGATGACAGGCACCATATATTTT. The J gene is TRBJ1-3, the V gene TRBV5-1; D might be TRBD1 (6 bases). The CDR3 runs 13 residues. From germline, CDR1 is SGHRS and CDR2 YFSETQ.